Following are 13 T cell receptor beta chains from one sample sequenced in a study of blood T cell repertoires in COVID-19. The assay was immunoSEQ multiplex PCR, and TCRdb's table has in-frame clones only and misses some. The table shows about 440,000 clones, with about nine tenths occurring only once. The sequenced sample consisted of peripheral blood. The receptor set was obtained from a woman between 50 and 59 years old with COVID-19, enrolled during active disease.

This chain joins TRBV4-2 and TRBJ1-3, with TRBD1 identical over 7 bases. J lost 6 bases, V lost 3 bases, and 8 bases had no gene match. The CDR3 runs to 15 residues. Germline V gene data show CDR1 as LGHNA and CDR2 as YNFKEQ. The CDR3 DNA follows: TGTGCCAGCAGCCAGTCGGACAGGCCCGAAAACACCATATATTTT. Encoded protein: CASSQSDRPENTIYF.

The chain is built from TRBV6-5 and TRBJ1-6; D is uncertain. The V gene's germline CDR1 is MNHEY and CDR2 SVGAGI. Trimming shortened V by 2 bases and J by 10 bases, and 9 bases separated the two germline ends. There are 13 residues in the CDR3. The CDR3 DNA reads as TGTGCCAGCAGTTACGGGGAGCTGTCACCCCTCCACTTT. Its translation is CASSYGELSPLHF.

This clone occurred a few times. V and J are TRBV6-6 and TRBJ2-4, with D perhaps matching TRBD1 (5 bases). CDR3 length: 13 amino acids. The V end was cut by 7 bases, the J end by 6 bases, with 13 bases between. Per germline, CDR1 MNHNY and CDR2 SVGAGI (reference sequence). CDR3 residues: CASTLRQLNIQYF. DNA for the CDR3: TGTGCCAGCACCCTACGACAGCTAAACATTCAGTACTTC.

The chain has TRBV19 and TRBJ2-1; 10 bases map to TRBD1. V was clipped by 10 bases and J by 6 bases; unmatched bases: 9. Germline CDR1 is LNHDA and CDR2 is SQIVND (reference sequence). This CDR3 has 14 residues. The CDR3 nucleotides read TGTGCCACCGCGGTCCGGGACAGGGGCAATGAGCAGTTCTTC. The encoded protein is CATAVRDRGNEQFF.

The chain links TRBV30 to TRBJ1-6; TRBD1 is a possible D gene (6 bases). The germline gives CDR1 GTSNPN, CDR2 SVGIG (reference sequence). The CDR3 is 17 residues long. V gave up 0 bases and J gave up 7 bases, with 19 bases separating them. The CDR3 protein is CAWSVAIGGQRNSPLHF. The CDR3 DNA reads TGTGCCTGGAGTGTAGCGATCGGGGGGCAGAGAAATTCACCCCTCCACTTT.

V usage is TRBV4-2 and J usage is TRBJ2-1, with a weak D call TRBD2 (5 bases). CDR3 size: 14 residues. V was shortened by 2 bases and J by 3 bases, with 8 bases between the two germline ends. Germline V gene sequence: CDR1 LGHNA, CDR2 YNFKEQ. The CDR3 DNA follows: TGTGCCAGCAGCCAACCCGGGAACTACAATGAGCAGTTCTTC. Its protein is CASSQPGNYNEQFF.

V gene TRBV2 combines with J gene TRBJ2-7; D gene uncertain. The germline V gene encodes CDR1 SNHLY and CDR2 FYNNEI. The CDR3 extends over 15 amino acids. The V and J ends lost 0 bases and 4 bases respectively, with 13 bases between them. The CDR3 DNA reads TGTGCCAGCAGTGAAGCCCTTTTTTCTCGTTACGAGCAGTACTTC. Protein: CASSEALFSRYEQYF.

The chain links TRBV19 to TRBJ1-1; TRBD1 is a possible D gene (5 bases). This CDR3 spans 14 amino acids. The V end lost 1 base, the J end lost 6 bases, and 12 bases lay between the germline ends. In germline, CDR1 is LNHDA, CDR2 SQIVND (reference sequence). CDR3 protein: CASSIGPGRAEAFF. The CDR3 DNA reads as TGTGCCAGTAGTATAGGTCCAGGGAGGGCTGAAGCTTTCTTT.

V and J are TRBV24-1 and TRBJ1-1; a possible D gene is TRBD1 (6 bases). The germline CDR1 and CDR2 sequences are KGHDR and SFDVKD. The CDR3 sequence is 12 residues long. V was trimmed by 4 bases and J by 9 bases, leaving 11 bases between them. The CDR3 spells CATSEPRGKAFF. In nucleotides, the CDR3 is TGTGCCACCAGTGAACCCAGGGGTAAAGCTTTCTTT.

This sequence joins TRBV7-3 and TRBJ2-5, with 7 bases lining up with TRBD1. With V trimmed by 5 bases and J by 7 bases, 7 bases remained unmatched. The CDR3 runs to 13 residues. In germline, CDR1 is SGHTA, CDR2 FQGTGA. In DNA form, the CDR3 reads TGTGCCAGCAGCCACGAATCAGGGGGGACCCAGTACTTC. It translates to CASSHESGGTQYF.

The chain combines TRBV5-1 with TRBJ2-3; TRBD2 aligns across 9 bases. This CDR3 spans 16 amino acids. Trimming cost V 1 base and J 4 bases; bases outside gene matches: 7. Germline values: CDR1 SGHRS, CDR2 YFSETQ. The CDR3 protein is CASSLSGGGGADTQYF. The CDR3 DNA sequence: TGCGCCAGCAGCTTGAGCGGCGGGGGGGGTGCAGATACGCAGTATTTT.

The chain is built from TRBV5-5 and TRBJ2-7, with TRBD2 matching over 8 bases. This CDR3 comprises 14 residues. The V segment lost 4 bases and the J segment 6 bases; nucleotides outside the gene matches: 9. Germline-derived CDR1 and CDR2 are SGHKS and YYEKEE (reference sequence). The CDR3, as DNA: TGTGCCAGCAGCCCTGGGGCGGGGGGCCCCGAGCAGTACTTC. Its translation is CASSPGAGGPEQYF.

DNA of the CDR3: TGTGCCAGCAGCTTGTCACAAGAGACCCAGTACTTC. Amino acids: CASSLSQETQYF. The chain links TRBV5-6 to TRBJ2-5; no clear D. V was pared by 1 base and J by 2 bases, with 3 bases between. Germline CDR1 reads SGHDT; CDR2 reads YYEEEE. The CDR3 has 12 amino acids.